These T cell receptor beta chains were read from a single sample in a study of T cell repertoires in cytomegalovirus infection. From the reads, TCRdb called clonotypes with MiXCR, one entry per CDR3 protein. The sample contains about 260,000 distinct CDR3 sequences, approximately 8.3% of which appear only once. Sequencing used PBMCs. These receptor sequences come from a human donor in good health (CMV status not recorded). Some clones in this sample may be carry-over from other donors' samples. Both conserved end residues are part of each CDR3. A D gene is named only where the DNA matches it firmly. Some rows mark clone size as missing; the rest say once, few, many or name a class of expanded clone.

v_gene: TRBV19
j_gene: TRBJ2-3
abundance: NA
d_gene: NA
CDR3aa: CASSMPSGGIRSTDTQYF
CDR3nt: TGTGCCAGTAGTATGCCTTCGGGCGGGATCAGAAGCACAGATACGCAGTATTTT

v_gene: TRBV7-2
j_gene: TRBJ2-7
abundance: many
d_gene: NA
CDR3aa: CASSLADPGRYEQYF
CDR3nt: TGTGCCAGCAGCTTAGCGGACCCGGGACGGTACGAGCAGTACTTC

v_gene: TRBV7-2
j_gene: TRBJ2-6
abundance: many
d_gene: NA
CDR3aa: CASSPDFSGANVLTF
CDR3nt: TGTGCCAGCAGCCCCGACTTCTCTGGGGCCAACGTCCTGACTTTC

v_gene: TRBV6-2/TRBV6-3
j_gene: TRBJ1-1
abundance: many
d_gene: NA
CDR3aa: CASSYDSLNTEAFF
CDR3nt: TGTGCCAGCAGTTACGACAGTTTGAACACTGAAGCTTTCTTT

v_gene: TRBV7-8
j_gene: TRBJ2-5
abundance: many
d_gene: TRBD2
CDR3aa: CASSRSGTSGFQETQYF
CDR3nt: TGTGCCAGCAGCCGGTCCGGGACTAGCGGGTTCCAAGAGACCCAGTACTTC

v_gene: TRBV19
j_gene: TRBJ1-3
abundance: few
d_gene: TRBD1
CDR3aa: CASSTIRTGFSGNTIYF
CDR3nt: TGTGCCAGTAGTACCATTCGGACAGGCTTCTCTGGAAACACCATATATTTT

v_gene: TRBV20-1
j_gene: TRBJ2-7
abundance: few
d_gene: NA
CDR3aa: CSASSGADLYEQYF
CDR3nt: TGCAGTGCTAGTTCGGGGGCCGACCTCTACGAGCAGTACTTC

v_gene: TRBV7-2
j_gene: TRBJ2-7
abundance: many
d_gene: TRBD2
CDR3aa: CASSLGEGLASYEQYF
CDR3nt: TGTGCCAGCAGCTTAGGGGAGGGACTAGCGAGCTACGAGCAGTACTTC

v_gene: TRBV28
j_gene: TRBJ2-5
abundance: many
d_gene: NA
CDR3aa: CASSSGSTGETQYF
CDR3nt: TGTGCCAGCAGTTCGGGGTCTACGGGGGAGACCCAGTACTTC

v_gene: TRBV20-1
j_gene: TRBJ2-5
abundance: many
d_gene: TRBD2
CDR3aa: CSARASGGAETQYF
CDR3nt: TGCAGTGCTAGAGCTAGCGGGGGGGCAGAGACCCAGTACTTC

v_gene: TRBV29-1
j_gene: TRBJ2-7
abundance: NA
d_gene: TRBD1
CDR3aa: CSALGQGAGEQYF
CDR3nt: TGCAGCGCCTTAGGACAGGGGGCGGGCGAGCAGTACTTC

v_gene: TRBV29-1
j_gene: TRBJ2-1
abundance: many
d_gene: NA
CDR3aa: CSVGRNSYNEQFF
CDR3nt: TGCAGCGTTGGCAGAAACTCCTACAATGAGCAGTTCTTC

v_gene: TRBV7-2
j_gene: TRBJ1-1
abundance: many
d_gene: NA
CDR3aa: CASSFQGNTEAFF
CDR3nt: TGTGCCAGCAGCTTTCAGGGGAACACTGAAGCTTTCTTT

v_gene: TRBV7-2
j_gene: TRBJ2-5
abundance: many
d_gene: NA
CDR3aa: CASSSGDSYQETQYF
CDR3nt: TGTGCCAGCAGCTCGGGGGACAGCTACCAAGAGACCCAGTACTTC

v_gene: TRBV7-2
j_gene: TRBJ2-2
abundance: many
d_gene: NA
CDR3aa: CASSLIMTPNTGELFF
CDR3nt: TGTGCCAGCAGCTTAATCATGACACCGAACACCGGGGAGCTGTTTTTT

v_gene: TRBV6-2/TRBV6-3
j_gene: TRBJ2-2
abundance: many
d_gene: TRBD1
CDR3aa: CASSSPRRGKAGELFF
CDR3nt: TGTGCCAGCAGTTCGCCGCGCAGGGGGAAAGCCGGGGAGCTGTTTTTT

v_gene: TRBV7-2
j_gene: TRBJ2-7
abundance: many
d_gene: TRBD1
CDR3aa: CASSPGGPGEQYF
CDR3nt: TGTGCCAGCAGCCCAGGGGGACCGGGGGAGCAGTACTTC

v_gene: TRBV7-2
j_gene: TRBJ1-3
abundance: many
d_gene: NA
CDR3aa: CASSLGPLTNTIYF
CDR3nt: TGTGCCAGCAGCTTGGGACCGCTTACGAACACCATATATTTT

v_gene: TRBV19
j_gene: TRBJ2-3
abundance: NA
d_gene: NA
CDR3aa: CASSTLTDTDTQYF
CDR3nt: TGTGCCAGTAGTACACTCACGGACACAGATACGCAGTATTTT

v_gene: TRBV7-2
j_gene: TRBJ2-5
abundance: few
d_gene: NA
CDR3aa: CASSLGRIQETQYF
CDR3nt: TGTGCCAGCAGCTTAGGGCGGATCCAAGAGACCCAGTACTTC

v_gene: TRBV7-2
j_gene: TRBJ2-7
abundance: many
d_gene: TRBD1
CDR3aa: CASSLVSAGQGGEQYF
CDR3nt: TGTGCCAGCAGCCTTGTGTCTGCTGGACAGGGTGGCGAGCAGTACTTC

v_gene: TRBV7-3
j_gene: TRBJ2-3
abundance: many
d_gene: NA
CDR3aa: CASSLSAPGRGTDTQYF
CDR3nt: TGTGCCAGCAGCCTCTCGGCCCCTGGACGCGGCACAGATACGCAGTATTTT

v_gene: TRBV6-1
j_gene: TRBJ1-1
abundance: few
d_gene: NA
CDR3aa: CASSQGAKVNTEAFF
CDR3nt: TGTGCCAGCAGTCAAGGGGCGAAGGTGAACACTGAAGCTTTCTTT

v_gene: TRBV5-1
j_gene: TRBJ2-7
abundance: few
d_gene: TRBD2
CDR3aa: CASSLASGSREQYF
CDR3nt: TGCGCCAGCAGCTTGGCTAGCGGGAGTCGAGAGCAGTACTTC

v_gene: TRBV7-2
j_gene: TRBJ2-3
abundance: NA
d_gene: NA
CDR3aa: CASSLARGYLDTQYF
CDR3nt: TGTGCCAGCAGCTTAGCTAGGGGGTACCTAGATACGCAGTATTTT

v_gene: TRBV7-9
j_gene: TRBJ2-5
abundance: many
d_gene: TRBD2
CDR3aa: CASSPVRGGIETQYF
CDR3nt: TGTGCCAGCAGCCCCGTTCGCGGGGGGATAGAGACCCAGTACTTC

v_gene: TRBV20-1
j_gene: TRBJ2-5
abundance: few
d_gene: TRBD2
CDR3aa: CSAASVAGGPLRTETQYF
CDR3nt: TGCAGTGCGGCCTCAGTAGCGGGGGGGCCCTTGAGAACGGAGACCCAGTACTTC

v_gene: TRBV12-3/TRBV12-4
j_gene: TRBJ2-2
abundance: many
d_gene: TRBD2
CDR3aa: CASSSRLAGGNTGELFF
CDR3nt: TGTGCCAGCAGTTCCCGACTAGCGGGGGGGAACACCGGGGAGCTGTTTTTT

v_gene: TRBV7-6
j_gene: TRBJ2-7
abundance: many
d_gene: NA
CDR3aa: CASSSGVAYEQYF
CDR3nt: TGTGCCAGCAGTTCAGGGGTTGCCTACGAGCAGTACTTC

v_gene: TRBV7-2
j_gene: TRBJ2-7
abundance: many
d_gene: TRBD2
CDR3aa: CASSLGRGLGWDEQYF
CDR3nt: TGTGCCAGCAGCTTAGGGAGGGGACTAGGGTGGGACGAGCAGTACTTC

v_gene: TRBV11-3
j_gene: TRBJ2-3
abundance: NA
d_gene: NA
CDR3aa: CASSFNTRVTDTQYF
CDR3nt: TGTGCCAGCAGCTTCAACACGCGTGTCACAGATACGCAGTATTTT

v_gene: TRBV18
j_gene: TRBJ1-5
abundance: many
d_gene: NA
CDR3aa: CASSREGYSNQPQHF
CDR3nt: TGTGCCAGCTCACGCGAGGGCTATAGCAATCAGCCCCAGCATTTT

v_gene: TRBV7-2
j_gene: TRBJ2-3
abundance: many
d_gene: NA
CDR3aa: CASSLGPAPSDTQYF
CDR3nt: TGTGCCAGCAGCTTAGGGCCCGCACCATCGGATACGCAGTATTTT

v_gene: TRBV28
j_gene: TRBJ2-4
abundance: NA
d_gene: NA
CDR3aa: CASSGGVQYF
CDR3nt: TGTGCCAGCAGTGGCGGGGTTCAGTACTTC

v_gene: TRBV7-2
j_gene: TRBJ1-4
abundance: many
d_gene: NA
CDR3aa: CASSRARFSNEKLFF
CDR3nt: TGTGCCAGCAGCCGAGCGAGGTTCTCTAATGAAAAACTGTTTTTT

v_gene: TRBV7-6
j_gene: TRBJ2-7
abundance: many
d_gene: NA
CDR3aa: CASSLKPSQVSEQYF
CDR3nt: TGTGCTAGCAGCTTAAAACCATCACAAGTCTCCGAGCAGTACTTC

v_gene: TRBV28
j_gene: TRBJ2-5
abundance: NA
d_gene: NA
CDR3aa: CASRPAGGVETQYF
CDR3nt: TGTGCCAGCAGACCTGCCGGGGGTGTAGAGACCCAGTACTTC

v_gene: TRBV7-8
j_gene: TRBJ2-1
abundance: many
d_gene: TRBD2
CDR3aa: CASSPQPLAAHEQFF
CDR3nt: TGTGCCAGCAGCCCACAACCTCTAGCGGCCCATGAGCAGTTCTTC

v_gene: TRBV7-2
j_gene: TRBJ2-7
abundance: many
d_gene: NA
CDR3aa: CASSSFYEQYF
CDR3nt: TGTGCCAGCAGCTCCTTCTACGAGCAGTACTTC

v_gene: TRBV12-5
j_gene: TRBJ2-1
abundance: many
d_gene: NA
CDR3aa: CASGLRTTTYNEQFF
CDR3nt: TGTGCTAGTGGTTTGCGGACAACTACCTACAATGAGCAGTTCTTC

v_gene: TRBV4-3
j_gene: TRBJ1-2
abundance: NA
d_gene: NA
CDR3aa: CASSPGWGNGYTF
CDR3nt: TGCGCCAGCAGCCCGGGATGGGGCAATGGCTACACCTTC